Listed below are T cell receptor beta chains from one sample, sequenced in a study of blood T cell repertoires in COVID-19. Some clones are missing from TCRdb's copy, which holds only in-frame ones; the method was immunoSEQ multiplex PCR. This table has 350,000 to 450,000 clones, 75% to 90% appearing once. The sequenced sample was peripheral blood. All receptors come from a young woman with acute or convalescent COVID-19. CDR3s include the opening cysteine and the closing phenylalanine or tryptophan. The D gene is left open where the match is weak. The listing skips clone size in some rows; elsewhere it reads once, few, many or a size class.

. TRBD2 TRBJ2-3 TRBV7-3 TGTGCCAGCAGCCGCGGTCTAGCGGGAGTCACAGATACGCAGTATTTT CASSRGLAGVTDTQYF
. . TRBJ1-1 TRBV19 TGTGCCAGTAGTATAGATCCGGGGGACACTGAAGCTTTCTTT CASSIDPGDTEAFF
. TRBD1 TRBJ1-1 TRBV11-2 TGTGCCAGCAGCTCGGGACAGGACGGGTCTGAAGCTTTCTTT CASSSGQDGSEAFF
. TRBD1 TRBJ2-1 TRBV2 TGTGCCAGCAGTGAGACAGGGGCCGAGGGGTTCTTC CASSETGAEGFF
. TRBD1 TRBJ2-6 TRBV7-6 TGTGCCAGCAGCCTCGCCCGAGACAGGGGGCTCTCGGGGGCCAACGTCCTGACTTTC CASSLARDRGLSGANVLTF
. . TRBJ2-2 TRBV5-1 TGCGCCAGCAGCTTGGTTGCCGGGCAGGGGTCAACCGGGGAGCTGTTTTTT CASSLVAGQGSTGELFF
. TRBD1 TRBJ1-6 TRBV6-5 TGTGCCAGCAGTCCCGGACAGGGGGCGAGGTCACCCCTCCACTTT CASSPGQGARSPLHF
. . TRBJ2-2 TRBV5-1 TGCGCCAGCAGCTTGGGACAGGCGACCGGGGAGCTGTTTTTT CASSLGQATGELFF
. . TRBJ1-1 TRBV5-4 TGTGCCAGCAGCTTGGACGGAGGGAGTGAAGCTTTCTTT CASSLDGGSEAFF
. TRBD2 TRBJ2-1 TRBV4-1 TGCGCCAGCAGCCAAGATCTGGCTAGCGGGAGGGCCGAACGGGGGGGGCAGTTCTTC CASSQDLASGRAERGGQFF
few . TRBJ2-7 TRBV7-9 TGTGCCAGCAGCTTAGATAACGCGCGATCCTACGAGCAGTACTTC CASSLDNARSYEQYF
few . TRBJ2-1 TRBV19 TGTGCCAGTATTCTCGACTCAAAACGGGTCAATGAGCAGTTCTTC CASILDSKRVNEQFF
. TRBD1 TRBJ1-6 TRBV5-1 TGCGCCAGCGGTCTGGGACAGGGTTATGACAATTCACCCCTCCACTTT CASGLGQGYDNSPLHF
. . TRBJ2-3 TRBV5-1 TGCGCCAGCCTACCGGGACTTCTGACCACAGATACGCAGTATTTT CASLPGLLTTDTQYF
. TRBD1 TRBJ1-1 TRBV19 TGTGCCAGTAGTAGAACAGGGGGCATCACTGAAGCTTTCTTT CASSRTGGITEAFF
. . TRBJ1-2 TRBV3-1/TRBV3-2 TGTGCCAGCAGCCCCGCAGGGTACGGCTACACCTTC CASSPAGYGYTF
. TRBD2 TRBJ2-7 TRBV3-1/TRBV3-2 TGTGCCAGCAGCCATCCCACTAGCGGGAGCTACGAGCAGTACTTC CASSHPTSGSYEQYF
. TRBD1 TRBJ2-7 TRBV5-1 TGCGCCAGCAGCTTGCAACAGGGGAACTACGAGCAGTACTTC CASSLQQGNYEQYF
. . TRBJ1-4 TRBV28 TGTGCCAGCAGTCCCCCTGTAGAGACAACTAATGAAAAACTGTTTTTT CASSPPVETTNEKLFF
. . TRBJ1-1 TRBV2 TGTGCCAGCAGTGACATAGCTCTTGAAGCTTTCTTT CASSDIALEAFF
. . TRBJ1-4 TRBV28 TGTGCCAGCACCCCGCGACAGGTTAATGAAAAACTGTTTTTT CASTPRQVNEKLFF
. . TRBJ1-1 TRBV5-1 TGCGCCAGCAGCTTGCCAGGGATTAAAGCTTTCTTT CASSLPGIKAFF
. . TRBJ2-3 TRBV5-4 TGTGCCAGCAGCTTGGGGGTTCGGGGATTCACAGATACGCAGTATTTT CASSLGVRGFTDTQYF
. TRBD1 TRBJ1-5 TRBV4-2 TGTGCCAGCAGCTCTACAGGGGATCAGCCCCAGCATTTT CASSSTGDQPQHF
. . TRBJ1-2 TRBV18 TGTGCCAGCTCACCAGTGGTGGAGGGTGTTAACTATGGCTACACCTTC CASSPVVEGVNYGYTF
. . TRBJ1-5 TRBV24-1 TGTGCCACCAGTGACTCCTACGGGGGGGTGTTTCAGCCCCAGCATTTT CATSDSYGGVFQPQHF
. TRBD2 TRBJ2-7 TRBV11-2 TGTGCCAGCAGCTCGCCGGGACTAGCGGGAAGCGAGCAGTACTTC CASSSPGLAGSEQYF
. TRBD1 TRBJ2-7 TRBV18 TGTGCCAGCTCACTCGGACAGGGGGGCGACGAGCAGTACTTC CASSLGQGGDEQYF
. . TRBJ2-5 TRBV7-9 TGTGCCAGCAGCTCTCTGAGGGTACCCCAAGAGACCCAGTACTTC CASSSLRVPQETQYF
. TRBD1 TRBJ2-1 TRBV7-7 TGTGCCAGCAGTTCGCCCGGGGACAGTCTTCAGTTCTTC CASSSPGDSLQFF
. . TRBJ1-4 TRBV14 TGTGCCAGCAGCCAAGATGGGGGAGGAAATGAAAAACTGTTTTTT CASSQDGGGNEKLFF
. TRBD2 TRBJ2-7 TRBV4-1 TGCGCCAGCAGCGGAGTAACTAGCGGGGCTATCCCGCCCTCCTTC CASSGVTSGAIPPSF
. . TRBJ1-2 TRBV27 TGTGCCAGCCGCCCAGGGCCTTCACAGGGTGGCTACACCTTC CASRPGPSQGGYTF
once TRBD2 TRBJ2-1 TRBV19 TGTGCCAGTAGTGTCCCCCTAGCGGGGGGCCCTTACAATGAGCAGTTCTTC CASSVPLAGGPYNEQFF
. TRBD2 TRBJ2-1 TRBV3-1/TRBV3-2 TGTGCCAGCAGTCCCCCCTTGCGGGAGGGCCTCTCCTCCTACAATGAGCAGTTCTTC CASSPPLREGLSSYNEQFF
. . TRBJ1-6 TRBV28 TGTGCCAGCAGCCACCCCTTGACGACAGGTGCAATTTCACCCCTCCACTTT CASSHPLTTGAISPLHF
few . TRBJ1-1 TRBV6-6 TGTGCCAGCAGTTACGAGCTTCTTATCACTGAAGCTTTCTTT CASSYELLITEAFF
. . TRBJ2-5 TRBV7-9 TGTGCCAGCAGCTTAGGTTGGGGAGGAGAGACCCAGTACTTC CASSLGWGGETQYF
. . TRBJ1-6 TRBV27 TGTGCCAGCAGTTTATCACAGGGTAATTCACCCCTCCACTTT CASSLSQGNSPLHF
. . TRBJ1-5 TRBV27 TGTGCCAGCAGCCGGGGTGGCAATCAGCCCCAGCATTTT CASSRGGNQPQHF
. TRBD1 TRBJ1-1 TRBV6-5 TGTGCCAGCAGGGACAGGACGAACACTGAAGCTTTCTTT CASRDRTNTEAFF
. . TRBJ1-1 TRBV28 TGTGCCAGCAGTTTTGGTAGGGGGAAGGACACTGAAGCTTTCTTT CASSFGRGKDTEAFF
. . TRBJ1-5 TRBV7-9 TGTGCCAGCAGTGACTACCGGGACTCCGTGGGCAATCAGCCCCAGCATTTT CASSDYRDSVGNQPQHF
. . TRBJ1-5 TRBV3-1/TRBV3-2 TGTGCCAGCAGCCATGCTACGAATCAGCCCCAGCATTTT CASSHATNQPQHF